Ten or more counts support the clone carrying this TCR beta chain. Its target is unknown. Unique-molecular-identifier-tagged TCR beta cDNA libraries were used. cDNA molecules numbering 400,000 to 550,000 came from roughly 1 to 10 million T cells. TCRdb independently ran MiXCR on the PCR reads; one entry per CDR3 protein. The sample has hundreds of thousands of distinct CDR3 sequences, just under 30% seen once. With 7 bases clipped from V and 3 bases from J, the junction kept 5 bases outside the gene matches. Germline V gene data show CDR1 as SGHRS and CDR2 as YFSETQ. The CDR3 is 14 residues long. This entry comes from a study of post-analysis software for immune sequencing data. Regarding the study as a whole: When compared against controls, multiple sclerosis patients showed significantly lower normalized Chao1 diversity. Comparison of patients with controls showed five TRBV segments more frequent in patients, TRBV5-6, TRBV5-1 and TRBV20-1 among them. Strong co-clustering by F measure was seen for same-batch samples.

This TCR was sampled from a girl between 5 and 17 years old with multiple sclerosis. The V and J genes are TRBV5-1 and TRBJ2-3; 10 bases line up with TRBD1. Input material: blood. The CDR3 loop reads CASARTGGTDTQYF. Written as DNA, the CDR3 is TGCGCCAGCGCTCGGACAGGGGGAACAGATACGCAGTATTTT.